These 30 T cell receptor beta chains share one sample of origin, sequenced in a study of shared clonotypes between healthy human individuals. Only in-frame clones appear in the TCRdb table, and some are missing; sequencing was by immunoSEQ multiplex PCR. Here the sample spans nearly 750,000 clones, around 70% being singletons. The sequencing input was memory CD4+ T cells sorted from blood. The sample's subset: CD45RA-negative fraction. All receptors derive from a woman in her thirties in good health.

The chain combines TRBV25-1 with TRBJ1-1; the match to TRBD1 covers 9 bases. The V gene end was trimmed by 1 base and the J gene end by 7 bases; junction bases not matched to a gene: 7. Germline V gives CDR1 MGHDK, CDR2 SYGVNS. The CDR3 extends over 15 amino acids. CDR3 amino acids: CASSEFRTGVDEAFF. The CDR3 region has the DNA TGTGCCAGCAGTGAATTTAGGACAGGGGTCGATGAAGCTTTCTTT.

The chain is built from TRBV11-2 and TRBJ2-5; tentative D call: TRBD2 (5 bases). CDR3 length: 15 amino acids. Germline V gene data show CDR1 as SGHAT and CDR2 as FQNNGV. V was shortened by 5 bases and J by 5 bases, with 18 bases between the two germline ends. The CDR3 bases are TGTGCCAGCAGCCCTAGGTACGGGGTCTCGGAGACCCAGTACTTC. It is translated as CASSPRYGVSETQYF. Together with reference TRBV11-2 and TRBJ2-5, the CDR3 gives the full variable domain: EAGVAQSPRYKIIEKRQSVAFWCNPISGHATLYWYQQILGQGPKLLIQFQNNGVVDDSQLPKDRFSAERLKGVDSTLKIQPAKLEDSAVYLCASSPRYGVSETQYFGPGTRLLVL.

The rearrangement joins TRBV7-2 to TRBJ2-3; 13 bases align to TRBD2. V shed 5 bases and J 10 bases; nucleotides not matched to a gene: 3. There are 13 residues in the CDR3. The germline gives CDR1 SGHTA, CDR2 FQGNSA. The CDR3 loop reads CASSKTSGRPQYF. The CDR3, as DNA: TGTGCCAGCAGCAAGACTAGCGGGAGGCCGCAGTATTTT.

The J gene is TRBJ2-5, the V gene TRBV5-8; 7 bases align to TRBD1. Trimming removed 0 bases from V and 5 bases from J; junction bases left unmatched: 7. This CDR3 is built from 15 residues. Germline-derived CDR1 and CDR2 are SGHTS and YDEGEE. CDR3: CASSLGDRTRETQYF. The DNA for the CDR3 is TGTGCCAGCAGCTTGGGGGACAGAACCCGGGAGACCCAGTACTTC.

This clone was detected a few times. The CDR3 here is CASSLGTSGWLGELFF. The CDR3 region has the DNA TGTGCCAGCAGCCTCGGGACTAGCGGGTGGCTCGGGGAGCTGTTTTTT. V usage is TRBV5-6 and J usage is TRBJ2-2, with 12 bases identical to TRBD2. V shed 4 bases, J shed 7 bases, and the junction held 8 bases outside the gene matches. The CDR3 runs to 16 residues. Germline CDR1 reads SGHDT; CDR2 reads YYEEEE. The whole variable domain, filled in from reference TRBV5-6 and TRBJ2-2, reads DAGVTQSPTHLIKTRGQQVTLRCSPKSGHDTVSWYQQALGQGPQFIFQYYEEEERQRGNFPDRFSGHQFPNYSSELNVNALLLGDSALYLCASSLGTSGWLGELFFGEGSRLTVL.

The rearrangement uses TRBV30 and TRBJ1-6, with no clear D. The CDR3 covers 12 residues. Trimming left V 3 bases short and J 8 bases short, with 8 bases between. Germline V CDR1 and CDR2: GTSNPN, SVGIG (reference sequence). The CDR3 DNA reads TGTGCCTGGAGCGGAGAAGATTCACCCCTCCACTTT. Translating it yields CAWSGEDSPLHF.

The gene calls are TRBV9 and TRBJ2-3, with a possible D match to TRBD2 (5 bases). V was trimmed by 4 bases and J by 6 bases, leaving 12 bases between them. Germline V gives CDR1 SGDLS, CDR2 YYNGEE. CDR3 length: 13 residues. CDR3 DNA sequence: TGTGCCAGCAGCTACGGGCCGGGGGATACGCAGTATTTT. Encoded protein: CASSYGPGDTQYF.

For the CDR3, the DNA is TGTGCCAGCAGCACCCGGACTTCCTGGGGCTCTGGAAACACCATATATTTT. It encodes CASSTRTSWGSGNTIYF. V and J are TRBV7-2 and TRBJ1-3; no clear D gene. V was shortened by 5 bases and J by 0 bases, with 17 bases between the two germline ends. The CDR3 extends over 17 amino acids. From germline, CDR1 is SGHTA and CDR2 FQGNSA.

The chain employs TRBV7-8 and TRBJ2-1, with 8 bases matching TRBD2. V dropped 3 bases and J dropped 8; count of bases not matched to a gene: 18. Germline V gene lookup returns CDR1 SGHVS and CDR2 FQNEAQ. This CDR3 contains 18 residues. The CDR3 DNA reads TGTGCCAGCAGCTTTTTAGGGTCCGGGAGGGCCCGTTCTTATGAGCAGTTCTTC. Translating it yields CASSFLGSGRARSYEQFF. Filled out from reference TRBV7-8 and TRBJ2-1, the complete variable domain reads GAGVSQSPRYKVAKRGQDVALRCDPISGHVSLFWYQQALGQGPEFLTYFQNEAQLDKSGLPSDRFFAERPEGSVSTLKIQRTQQEDSAVYLCASSFLGSGRARSYEQFFGPGTRLTVL.

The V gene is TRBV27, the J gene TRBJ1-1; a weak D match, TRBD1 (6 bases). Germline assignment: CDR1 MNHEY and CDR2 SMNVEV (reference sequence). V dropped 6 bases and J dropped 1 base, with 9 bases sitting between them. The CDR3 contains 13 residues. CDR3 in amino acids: CASSSRGNTEAFF. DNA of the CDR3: TGTGCCAGCAGCTCCAGGGGGAACACTGAAGCTTTCTTT.

CDR3 loop: CASSEAELAAVRYF. CDR3 nucleotides: TGTGCCAGCAGTGAAGCCGAACTAGCGGCGGTTAGGTACTTC. The J gene is TRBJ2-7, the V gene TRBV6-1; 8 nucleotides agree with TRBD2. The CDR3 runs to 14 residues. V shed 0 bases and J 12 bases; nucleotides not matched to a gene: 10. The germline V gene has CDR1 MNHNS and CDR2 SASEGT.

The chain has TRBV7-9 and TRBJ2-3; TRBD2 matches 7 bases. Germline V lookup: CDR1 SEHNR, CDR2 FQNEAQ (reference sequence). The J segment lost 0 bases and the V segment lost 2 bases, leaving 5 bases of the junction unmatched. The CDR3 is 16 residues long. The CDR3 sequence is CASSLLAAQSTDTQYF. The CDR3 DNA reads TGTGCCAGCAGCTTACTAGCGGCGCAAAGCACAGATACGCAGTATTTT.

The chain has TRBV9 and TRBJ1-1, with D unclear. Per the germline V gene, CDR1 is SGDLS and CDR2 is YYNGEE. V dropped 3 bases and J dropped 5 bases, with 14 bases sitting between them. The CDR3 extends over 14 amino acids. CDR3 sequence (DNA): TGTGCCAGCAGCGCTGACAACCGATTGACTGAAGCTTTCTTT. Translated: CASSADNRLTEAFF.

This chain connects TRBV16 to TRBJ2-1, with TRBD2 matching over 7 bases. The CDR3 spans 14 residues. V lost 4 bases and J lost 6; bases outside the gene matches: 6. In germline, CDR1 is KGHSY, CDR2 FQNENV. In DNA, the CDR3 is TGTGCCAGCAGCCGGGGAGGGAGTCGCAATGAGCAGTTCTTC. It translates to CASSRGGSRNEQFF.

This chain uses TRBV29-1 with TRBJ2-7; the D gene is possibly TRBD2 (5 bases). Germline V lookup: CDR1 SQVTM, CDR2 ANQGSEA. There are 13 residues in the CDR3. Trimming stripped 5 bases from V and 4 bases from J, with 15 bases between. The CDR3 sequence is CSVSELRGYEQYF. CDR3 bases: TGCAGCGTTTCCGAACTTCGGGGATACGAGCAGTACTTC.

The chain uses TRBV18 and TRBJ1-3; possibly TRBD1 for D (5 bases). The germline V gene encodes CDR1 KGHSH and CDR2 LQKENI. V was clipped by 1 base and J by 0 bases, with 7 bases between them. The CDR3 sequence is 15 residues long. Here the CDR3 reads CASSPRGGSGNTIYF. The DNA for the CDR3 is TGTGCCAGCTCACCACGGGGCGGCTCTGGAAACACCATATATTTT.

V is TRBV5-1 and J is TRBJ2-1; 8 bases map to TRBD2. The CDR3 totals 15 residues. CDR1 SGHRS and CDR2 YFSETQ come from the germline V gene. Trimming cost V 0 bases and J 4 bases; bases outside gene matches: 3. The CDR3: CASSLGIAGYNEQFF. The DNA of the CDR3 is TGCGCCAGCAGCTTGGGAATAGCGGGGTACAATGAGCAGTTCTTC. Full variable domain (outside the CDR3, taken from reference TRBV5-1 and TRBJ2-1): KAGVTQTPRYLIKTRGQQVTLSCSPISGHRSVSWYQQTPGQGLQFLFEYFSETQRNKGNFPGRFSGRQFSNSRSEMNVSTLELGDSALYLCASSLGIAGYNEQFFGPGTRLTVL.

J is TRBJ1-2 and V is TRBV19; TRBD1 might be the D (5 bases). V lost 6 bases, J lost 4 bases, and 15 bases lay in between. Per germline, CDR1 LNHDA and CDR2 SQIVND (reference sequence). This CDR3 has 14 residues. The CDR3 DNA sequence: TGTGCCAGTAGCCCTCGCCGACAGCTCTATGGCTACACCTTC. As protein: CASSPRRQLYGYTF.

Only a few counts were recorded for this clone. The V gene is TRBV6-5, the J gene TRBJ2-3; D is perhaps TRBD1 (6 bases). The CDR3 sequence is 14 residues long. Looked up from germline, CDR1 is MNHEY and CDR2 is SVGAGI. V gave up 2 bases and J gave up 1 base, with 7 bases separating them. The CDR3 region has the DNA TGTGCCAGCAGTTACAACAGGGGCACAGATACGCAGTATTTT. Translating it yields CASSYNRGTDTQYF.

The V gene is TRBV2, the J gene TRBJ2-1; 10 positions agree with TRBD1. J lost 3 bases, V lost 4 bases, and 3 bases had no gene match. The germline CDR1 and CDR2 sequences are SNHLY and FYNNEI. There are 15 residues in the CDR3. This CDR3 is CASSADRGLYNEQFF. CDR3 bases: TGTGCCAGCAGTGCAGACAGGGGGCTCTACAATGAGCAGTTCTTC.

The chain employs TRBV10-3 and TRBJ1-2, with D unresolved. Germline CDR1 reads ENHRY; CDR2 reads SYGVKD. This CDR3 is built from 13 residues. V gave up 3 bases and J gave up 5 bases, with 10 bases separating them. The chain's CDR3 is CAISERAAYGYTF. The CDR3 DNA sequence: TGTGCCATCAGTGAAAGGGCCGCTTATGGCTACACCTTC.

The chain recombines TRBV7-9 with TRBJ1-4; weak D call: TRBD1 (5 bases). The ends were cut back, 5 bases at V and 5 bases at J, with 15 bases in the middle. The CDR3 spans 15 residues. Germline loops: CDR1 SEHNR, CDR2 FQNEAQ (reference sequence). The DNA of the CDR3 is TGTGCCAGCAGCCCGACGGGGGGGGAGAATGAAAAACTGTTTTTT. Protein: CASSPTGGENEKLFF.

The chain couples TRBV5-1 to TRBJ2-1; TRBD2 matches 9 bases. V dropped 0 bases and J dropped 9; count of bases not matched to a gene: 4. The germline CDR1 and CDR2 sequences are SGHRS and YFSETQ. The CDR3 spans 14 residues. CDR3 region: CASSLATAGGEQFF. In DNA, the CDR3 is TGCGCCAGCAGCTTGGCCACAGCGGGAGGTGAGCAGTTCTTC.

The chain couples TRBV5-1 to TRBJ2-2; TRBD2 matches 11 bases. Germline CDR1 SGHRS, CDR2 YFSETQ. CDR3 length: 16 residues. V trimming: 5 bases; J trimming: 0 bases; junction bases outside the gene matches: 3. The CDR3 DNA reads TGCGCCAGCAGGGCGGGACTAGCGGCGAACACCGGGGAGCTGTTTTTT. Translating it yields CASRAGLAANTGELFF.

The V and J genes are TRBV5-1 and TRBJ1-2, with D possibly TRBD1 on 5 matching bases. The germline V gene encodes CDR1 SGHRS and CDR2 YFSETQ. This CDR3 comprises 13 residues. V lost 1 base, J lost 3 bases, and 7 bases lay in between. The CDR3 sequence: CASSLLGHYGYTF. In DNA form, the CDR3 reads TGCGCCAGCAGCTTGTTGGGACACTATGGCTACACCTTC.

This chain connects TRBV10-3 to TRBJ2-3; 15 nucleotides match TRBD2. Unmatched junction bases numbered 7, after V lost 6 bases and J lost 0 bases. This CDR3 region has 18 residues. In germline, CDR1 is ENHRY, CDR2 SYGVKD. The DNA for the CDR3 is TGTGCCATCAGGCCGGGACTAGCGGGAGGTCCTAGCACAGATACGCAGTATTTT. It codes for CAIRPGLAGGPSTDTQYF.

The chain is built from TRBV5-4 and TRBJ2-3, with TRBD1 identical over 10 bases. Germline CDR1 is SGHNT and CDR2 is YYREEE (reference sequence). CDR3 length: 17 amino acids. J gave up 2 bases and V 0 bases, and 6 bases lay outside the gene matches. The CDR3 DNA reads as TGTGCCAGCAGCTTGGGGGGACAGGGGATATTCACAGATACGCAGTATTTT. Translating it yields CASSLGGQGIFTDTQYF.

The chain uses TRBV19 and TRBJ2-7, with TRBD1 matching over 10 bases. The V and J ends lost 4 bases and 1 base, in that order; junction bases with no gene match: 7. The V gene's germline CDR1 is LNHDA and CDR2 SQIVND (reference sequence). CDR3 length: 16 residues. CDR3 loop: CASSRRWTGGSYEQYF. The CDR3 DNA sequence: TGTGCCAGTAGTAGGAGGTGGACAGGGGGATCCTACGAGCAGTACTTC.

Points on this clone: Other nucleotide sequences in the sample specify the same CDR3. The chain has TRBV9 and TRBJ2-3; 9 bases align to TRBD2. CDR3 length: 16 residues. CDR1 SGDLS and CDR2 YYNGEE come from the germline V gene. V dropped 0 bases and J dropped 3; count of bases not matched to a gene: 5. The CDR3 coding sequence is TGTGCCAGCAGCGTAGCGGCGGGAGGGCCTACAGATACGCAGTATTTT. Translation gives CASSVAAGGPTDTQYF. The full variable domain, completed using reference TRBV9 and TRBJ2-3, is DSGVTQTPKHLITATGQRVTLRCSPRSGDLSVYWYQQSLDQGLQFLIQYYNGEERAKGNILERFSAQQFPDLHSELNLSSLELGDSALYFCASSVAAGGPTDTQYFGPGTRLTVL.

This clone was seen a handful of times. In DNA, the CDR3 is TGTGCCAGCAGCTTTGCGGGAGGGTTGGAGACCCAGTACTTC. Translation gives CASSFAGGLETQYF. V and J are TRBV5-6 and TRBJ2-5, with TRBD2 identical over 9 bases. V lost 2 bases, J lost 5 bases, and 4 bases stayed unmatched. The CDR3 runs to 14 residues. Germline CDR1 reads SGHDT; CDR2 reads YYEEEE.